These T cell receptor beta chains were read from a single sample in a study of naive and memory T cell subsets. TCRdb fed the UMI-ligation and nested PCR reads into MiXCR, producing one record per CDR3 protein. The sample shows approximately 140,000 distinct CDR3 sequences, 15% to 20% of them seen only once. Input material: naive CD4+ T cells from blood. The receptors were gathered from a human donor in good health. The CDR3 runs from the conserved cysteine through the conserved F or W. The D gene is left open where the match is weak. Expanded clones are given a class, and other clones once, few, many or no size at all.

size: -; D: -; J: TRBJ1-1; V: TRBV5-1; CDR3: CASSLDPVNTEAFF; DNA: TGCGCCAGCAGTCTGGACCCGGTGAACACTGAAGCTTTCTTT
size: -; D: -; J: TRBJ2-7; V: TRBV7-2; CDR3: CASSLARLPYEQYF; DNA: TGTGCCAGCAGCTTAGCAAGACTCCCCTACGAGCAGTACTTC
size: few; D: -; J: TRBJ2-4; V: TRBV15; CDR3: CATSRDREPDLAKNIQYF; DNA: TGTGCCACCAGCAGGGACAGAGAGCCGGACCTAGCCAAAAACATTCAGTACTTC
size: many; D: -; J: TRBJ2-3; V: TRBV29-1; CDR3: CSVRTVITDTQYF; DNA: TGCAGCGTCAGGACAGTCATCACAGATACGCAGTATTTT
size: once; D: -; J: TRBJ2-7; V: TRBV5-1; CDR3: CASSAGQPANEQYF; DNA: TGCGCCAGCAGCGCCGGACAGCCGGCCAACGAGCAGTACTTC
size: few; D: -; J: TRBJ2-1; V: TRBV2; CDR3: CATQRLLVSYNEQFF; DNA: TGTGCCACCCAAAGACTCCTCGTCTCCTACAATGAGCAGTTCTTC
size: -; D: -; J: TRBJ2-4; V: TRBV27; CDR3: CASTPGGRNIQYF; DNA: TGTGCCAGTACCCCGGGCGGACGAAACATTCAGTACTTC
size: -; D: TRBD2; J: TRBJ2-3; V: TRBV6-6; CDR3: CASSYPQREITDTQYF; DNA: TGTGCCAGCAGTTACCCCCAGCGGGAGATCACAGATACGCAGTATTTT
size: -; D: TRBD2; J: TRBJ2-3; V: TRBV29-1; CDR3: CSVTSGITDTQYF; DNA: TGCAGCGTTACTAGCGGGATCACAGATACGCAGTATTTT
size: few; D: -; J: TRBJ1-1; V: TRBV2; CDR3: CASRATTVNTEAFF; DNA: TGTGCCAGCAGGGCGACCACGGTGAACACTGAAGCTTTCTTT
size: -; D: -; J: TRBJ2-5; V: TRBV28; CDR3: CASRLSASETQYF; DNA: TGTGCCAGCAGATTGTCCGCGTCAGAGACCCAGTACTTC
size: many; D: -; J: TRBJ2-5; V: TRBV6-6; CDR3: CASSFMSGQETQYF; DNA: TGTGCCAGCAGTTTTATGTCCGGACAAGAGACCCAGTACTTC
size: -; D: -; J: TRBJ2-7; V: TRBV7-8; CDR3: CASSSRSNPYEQYF; DNA: TGTGCCAGCAGCTCGAGATCGAACCCCTACGAGCAGTACTTC
size: few; D: -; J: TRBJ2-1; V: TRBV20-1; CDR3: CSAKAARESYNEQFF; DNA: TGCAGTGCAAAAGCGGCGCGGGAATCCTACAATGAGCAGTTCTTC
size: few; D: -; J: TRBJ1-2; V: TRBV12-3/TRBV12-4; CDR3: CASTSKFYGYTF; DNA: TGTGCCAGCACCTCGAAGTTCTATGGCTACACCTTC
size: few; D: -; J: TRBJ2-3; V: TRBV18; CDR3: CASSRLDSTDTQYF; DNA: TGTGCCAGCTCGAGACTAGACAGCACAGATACGCAGTATTTT